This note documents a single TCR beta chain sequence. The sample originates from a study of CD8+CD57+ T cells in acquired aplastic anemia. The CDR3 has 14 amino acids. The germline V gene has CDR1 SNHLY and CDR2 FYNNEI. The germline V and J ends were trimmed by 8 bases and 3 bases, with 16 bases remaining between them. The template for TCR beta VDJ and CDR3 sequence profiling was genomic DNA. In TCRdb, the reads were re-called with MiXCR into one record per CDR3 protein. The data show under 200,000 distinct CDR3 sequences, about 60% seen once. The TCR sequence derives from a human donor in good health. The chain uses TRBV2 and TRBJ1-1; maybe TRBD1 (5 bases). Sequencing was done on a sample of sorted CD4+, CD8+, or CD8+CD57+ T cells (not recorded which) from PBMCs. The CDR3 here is CASQRSGEDTEAFF. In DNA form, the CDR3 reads TGTGCCAGCCAGAGATCGGGGGAGGACACTGAAGCTTTCTTT.